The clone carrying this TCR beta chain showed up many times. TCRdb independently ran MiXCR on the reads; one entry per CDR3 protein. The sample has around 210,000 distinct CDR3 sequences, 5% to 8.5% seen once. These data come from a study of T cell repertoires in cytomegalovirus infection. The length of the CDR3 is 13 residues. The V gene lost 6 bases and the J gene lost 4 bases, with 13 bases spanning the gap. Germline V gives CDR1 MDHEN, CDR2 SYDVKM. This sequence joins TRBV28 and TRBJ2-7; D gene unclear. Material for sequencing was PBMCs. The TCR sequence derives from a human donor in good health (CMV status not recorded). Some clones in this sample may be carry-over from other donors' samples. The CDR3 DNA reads TGTGCCAGCAGCCTATTCGACACGTACGAGCAGTACTTC. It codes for CASSLFDTYEQYF. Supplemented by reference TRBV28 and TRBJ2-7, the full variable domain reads DVKVTQSSRYLVKRTGEKVFLECVQDMDHENMFWYRQDPGLGLRLIYFSYDVKMKEKGDIPEGYSVSREKKERFSLILESASTNQTSMYLCASSLFDTYEQYFGPGTRLTVT.